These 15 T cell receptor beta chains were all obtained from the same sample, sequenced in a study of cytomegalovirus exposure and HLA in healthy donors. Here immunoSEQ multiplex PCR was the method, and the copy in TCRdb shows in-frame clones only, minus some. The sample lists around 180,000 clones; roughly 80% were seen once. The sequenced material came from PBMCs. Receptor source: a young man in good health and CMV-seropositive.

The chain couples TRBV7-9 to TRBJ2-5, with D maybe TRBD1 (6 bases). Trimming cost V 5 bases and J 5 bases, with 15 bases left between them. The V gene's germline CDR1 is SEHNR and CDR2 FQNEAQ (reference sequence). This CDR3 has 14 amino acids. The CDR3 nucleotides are TGTGCCAGCAGCGTTGGCAGGGGCAGGGAGACCCAGTACTTC. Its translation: CASSVGRGRETQYF.

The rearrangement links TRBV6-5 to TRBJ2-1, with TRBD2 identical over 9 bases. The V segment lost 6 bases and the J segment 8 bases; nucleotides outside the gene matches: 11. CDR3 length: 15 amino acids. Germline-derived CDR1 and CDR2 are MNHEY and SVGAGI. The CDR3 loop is CASSPGREGRDEQFF. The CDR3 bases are TGTGCCAGCAGCCCGGGGCGGGAGGGCCGAGATGAGCAGTTCTTC.

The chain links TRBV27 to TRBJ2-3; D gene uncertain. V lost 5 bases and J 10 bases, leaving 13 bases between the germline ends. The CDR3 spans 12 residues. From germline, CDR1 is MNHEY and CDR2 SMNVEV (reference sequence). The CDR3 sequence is CASSPQPSPQYF. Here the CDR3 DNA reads TGTGCCAGCAGTCCACAGCCCTCCCCGCAGTATTTT.

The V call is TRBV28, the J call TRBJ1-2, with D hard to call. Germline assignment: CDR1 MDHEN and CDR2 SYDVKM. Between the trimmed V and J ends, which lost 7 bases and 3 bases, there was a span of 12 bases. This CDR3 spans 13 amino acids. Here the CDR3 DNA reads TGTGCCAGCAAAAACTCAGGTTACTATGGCTACACCTTC. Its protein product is CASKNSGYYGYTF.

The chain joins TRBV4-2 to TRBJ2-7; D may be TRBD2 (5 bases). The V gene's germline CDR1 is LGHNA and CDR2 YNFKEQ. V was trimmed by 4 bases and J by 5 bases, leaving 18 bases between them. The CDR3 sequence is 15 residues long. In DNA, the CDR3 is TGTGCCAGCAGCCTTGACGAGGGAGAAATCGACGAGCAGTACTTC. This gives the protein CASSLDEGEIDEQYF.

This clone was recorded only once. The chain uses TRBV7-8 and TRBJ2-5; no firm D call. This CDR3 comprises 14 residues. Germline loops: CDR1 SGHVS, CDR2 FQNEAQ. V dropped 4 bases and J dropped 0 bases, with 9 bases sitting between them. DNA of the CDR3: TGTGCCAGCAGCTCAATTAGCTACCAAGAGACCCAGTACTTC. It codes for CASSSISYQETQYF.

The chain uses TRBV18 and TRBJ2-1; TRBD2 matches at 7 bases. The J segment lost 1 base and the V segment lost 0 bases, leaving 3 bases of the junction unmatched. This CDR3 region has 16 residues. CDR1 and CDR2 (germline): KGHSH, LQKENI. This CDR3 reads CASSPPGGSSYNEQFF. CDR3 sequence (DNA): TGTGCCAGCTCACCACCGGGCGGGAGTTCCTACAATGAGCAGTTCTTC. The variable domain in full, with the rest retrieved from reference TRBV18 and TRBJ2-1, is NAGVMQNPRHLVRRRGQEARLRCSPMKGHSHVYWYRQLPEEGLKFMVYLQKENIIDESGMPKERFSAEFPKEGPSILRIQQVVRGDSAAYFCASSPPGGSSYNEQFFGPGTRLTVL.

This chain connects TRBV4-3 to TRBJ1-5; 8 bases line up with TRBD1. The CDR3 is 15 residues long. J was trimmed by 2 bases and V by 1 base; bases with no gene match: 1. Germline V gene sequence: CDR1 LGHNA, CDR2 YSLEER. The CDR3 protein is CASSQGTGRNQPQHF. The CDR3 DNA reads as TGCGCCAGCAGCCAAGGGACAGGGCGCAATCAGCCCCAGCATTTT.

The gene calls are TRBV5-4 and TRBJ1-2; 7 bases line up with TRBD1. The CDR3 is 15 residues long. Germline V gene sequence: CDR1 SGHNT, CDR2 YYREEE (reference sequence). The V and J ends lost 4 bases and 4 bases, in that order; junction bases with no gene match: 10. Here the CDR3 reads CASSERRGRGYGYTF. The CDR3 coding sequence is TGTGCCAGCAGCGAGCGGAGGGGGCGCGGCTATGGCTACACCTTC. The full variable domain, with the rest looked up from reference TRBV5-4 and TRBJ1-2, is ETGVTQSPTHLIKTRGQQVTLRCSSQSGHNTVSWYQQALGQGPQFIFQYYREEENGRGNFPPRFSGLQFPNYSSELNVNALELDDSALYLCASSERRGRGYGYTFGSGTRLTVV.

CDR3 nucleotides: TGCGCCAGCAGCCAAGGGGGGGAGAGGTGGTACGAGCAGTACTTC. Translating gives CASSQGGERWYEQYF. The V and J genes are TRBV4-1 and TRBJ2-7; D possibly corresponds to TRBD2 (6 bases). The V and J ends lost 1 base and 4 bases respectively, with 14 bases between them. The CDR3 consists of 15 residues. Germline V gives CDR1 MGHRA, CDR2 YSYEKL.

The CDR3 DNA reads as TGCAGCGTTGGGGGCCAGGGGGCCCACGAGCAGTACTTC. Translating gives CSVGGQGAHEQYF. The V and J genes are TRBV29-1 and TRBJ2-7; the match to TRBD1 covers 8 bases. V lost 4 bases to trimming and J lost 5 bases; unmatched junction nucleotides: 7. Germline assignment: CDR1 SQVTM and CDR2 ANQGSEA. This CDR3 is 13 amino acids long.

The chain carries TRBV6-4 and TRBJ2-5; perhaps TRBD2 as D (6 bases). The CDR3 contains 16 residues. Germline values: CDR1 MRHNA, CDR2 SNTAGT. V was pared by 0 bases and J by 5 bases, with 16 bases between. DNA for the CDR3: TGTGCCAGCAGTGACTCGAGTCGGGGGACGCGGGAGACCCAGTACTTC. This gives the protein CASSDSSRGTRETQYF.

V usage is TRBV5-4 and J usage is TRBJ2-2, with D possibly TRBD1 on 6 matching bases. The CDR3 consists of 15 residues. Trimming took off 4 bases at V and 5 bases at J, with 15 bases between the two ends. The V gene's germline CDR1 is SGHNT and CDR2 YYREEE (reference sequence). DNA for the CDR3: TGTGCCAGCAGCCGTACCGGGACACGGACCGGGGAGCTGTTTTTT. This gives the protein CASSRTGTRTGELFF. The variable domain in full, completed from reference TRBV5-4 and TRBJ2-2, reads ETGVTQSPTHLIKTRGQQVTLRCSSQSGHNTVSWYQQALGQGPQFIFQYYREEENGRGNFPPRFSGLQFPNYSSELNVNALELDDSALYLCASSRTGTRTGELFFGEGSRLTVL.

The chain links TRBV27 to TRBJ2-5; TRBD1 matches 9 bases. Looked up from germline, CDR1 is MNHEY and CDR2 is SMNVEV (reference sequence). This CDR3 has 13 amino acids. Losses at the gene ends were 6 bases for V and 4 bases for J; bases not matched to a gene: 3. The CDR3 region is CASSDRGGETQYF. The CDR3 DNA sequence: TGTGCCAGCAGCGACAGGGGGGGAGAGACCCAGTACTTC.

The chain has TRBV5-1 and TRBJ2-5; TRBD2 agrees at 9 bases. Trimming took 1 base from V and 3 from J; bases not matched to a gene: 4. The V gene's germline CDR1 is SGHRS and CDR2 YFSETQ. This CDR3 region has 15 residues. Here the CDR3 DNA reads TGCGCCAGCAGCTTGAGCGGGAGGTCGGAAGAGACCCAGTACTTC. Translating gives CASSLSGRSEETQYF.